This T cell receptor beta chain is drawn from a study of graft-versus-host responses after intestinal transplantation. At the level of the study: All recipients were transplanted with multivisceral, liver-intestinal, or isolated intestinal grafts. For around 3 years after anti-thymocyte globulin induction, all recipients took tacrolimus and steroids. Study-level points and caveats: An association linked early post-transplant HvG declines with peak circulating GvH clone levels. Allograft graft-versus-host to host-versus-graft clonal ratios ran high in patients with graft-donor T cell macrochimerism.

Note on this clone: No antigen is known for it.

Some clones are missing from TCRdb's copy, which holds only in-frame ones; the method was immunoSEQ multiplex PCR. The profile shows about 130,000 clones, 90% to 95% of them singletons. Specimen: unstimulated CD4+ T cells sorted from spleen or lymph node cells, collected before intestinal transplant. The clonotype comes from a human donor who received an intestinal transplant.

The chain's CDR3 is CATSRDIYGYTF. CDR3 DNA sequence: TGTGCCACCAGCAGGGACATCTATGGCTACACCTTC. This chain uses TRBV15 with TRBJ1-2, with D maybe TRBD1 (5 bases). Deletions cut 3 bases from V and 4 bases from J, with 6 bases between. The CDR3 consists of 12 residues. Germline-derived CDR1 and CDR2 are LNHNV and YYDKDF (reference sequence). Full variable domain (remainder filled in from reference TRBV15 and TRBJ1-2): DAMVIQNPRYQVTQFGKPVTLSCSQTLNHNVMYWYQQKSSQAPKLLFHYYDKDFNNEADTPDNFQSRRPNTSFCFLDIRSPGLGDTAMYLCATSRDIYGYTFGSGTRLTVV.